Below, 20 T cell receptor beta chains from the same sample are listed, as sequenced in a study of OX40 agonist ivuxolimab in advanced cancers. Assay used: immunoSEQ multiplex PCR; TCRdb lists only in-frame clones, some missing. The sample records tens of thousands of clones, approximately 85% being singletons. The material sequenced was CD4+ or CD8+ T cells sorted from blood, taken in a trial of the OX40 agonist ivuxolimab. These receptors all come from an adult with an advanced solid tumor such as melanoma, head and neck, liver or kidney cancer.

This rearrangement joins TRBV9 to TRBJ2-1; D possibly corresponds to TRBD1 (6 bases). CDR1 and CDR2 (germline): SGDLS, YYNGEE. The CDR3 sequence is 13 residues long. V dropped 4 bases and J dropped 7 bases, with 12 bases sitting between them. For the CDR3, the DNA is TGTGCCAGCAGCCGTACAGGGATTAATGAGCAGTTCTTC. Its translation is CASSRTGINEQFF.

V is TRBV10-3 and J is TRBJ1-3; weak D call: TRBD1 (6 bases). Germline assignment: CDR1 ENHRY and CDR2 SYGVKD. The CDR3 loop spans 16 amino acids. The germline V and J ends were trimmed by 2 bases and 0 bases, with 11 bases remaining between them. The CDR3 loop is CAISEGQPRSGNTIYF. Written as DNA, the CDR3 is TGTGCCATCAGTGAGGGACAGCCACGCTCTGGAAACACCATATATTTT.

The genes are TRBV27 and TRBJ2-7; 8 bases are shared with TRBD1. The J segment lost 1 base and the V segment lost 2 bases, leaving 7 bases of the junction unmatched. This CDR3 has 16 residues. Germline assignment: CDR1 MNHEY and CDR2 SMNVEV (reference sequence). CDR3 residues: CASSLGQGWNSYEQYF. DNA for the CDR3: TGTGCCAGCAGTTTAGGACAGGGTTGGAATTCCTACGAGCAGTACTTC.

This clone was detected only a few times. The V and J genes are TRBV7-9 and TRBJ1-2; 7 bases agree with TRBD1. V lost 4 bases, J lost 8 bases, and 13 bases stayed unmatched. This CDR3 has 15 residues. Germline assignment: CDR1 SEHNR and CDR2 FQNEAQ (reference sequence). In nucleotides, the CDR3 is TGTGCCAGCAGCTCCCTTGGACAGCGCAGGGGGGGCTACACCTTC. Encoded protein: CASSSLGQRRGGYTF.

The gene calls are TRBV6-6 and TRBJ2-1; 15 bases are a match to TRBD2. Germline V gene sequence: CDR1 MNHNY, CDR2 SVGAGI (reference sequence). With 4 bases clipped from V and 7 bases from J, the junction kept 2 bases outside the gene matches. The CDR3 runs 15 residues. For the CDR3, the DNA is TGTGCCAGCAGTTGGACTAGCGGGAGGGGTAATGAGCAGTTCTTC. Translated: CASSWTSGRGNEQFF.

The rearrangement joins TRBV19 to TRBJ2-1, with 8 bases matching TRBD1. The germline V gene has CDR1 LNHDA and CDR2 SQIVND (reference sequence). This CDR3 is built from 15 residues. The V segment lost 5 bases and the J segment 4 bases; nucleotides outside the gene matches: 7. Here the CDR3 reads CASSLPGQVYNEQFF. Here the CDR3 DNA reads TGTGCCAGTAGTCTGCCGGGACAGGTATACAATGAGCAGTTCTTC.

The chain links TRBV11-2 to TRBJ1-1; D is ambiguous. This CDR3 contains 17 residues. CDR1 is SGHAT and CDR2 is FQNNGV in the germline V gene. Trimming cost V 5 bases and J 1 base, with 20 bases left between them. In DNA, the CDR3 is TGTGCCAGCAGCCCTTTTCATGGTGGGGTTCGGAACACTGAAGCTTTCTTT. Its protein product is CASSPFHGGVRNTEAFF. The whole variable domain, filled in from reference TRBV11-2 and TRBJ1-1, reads EAGVAQSPRYKIIEKRQSVAFWCNPISGHATLYWYQQILGQGPKLLIQFQNNGVVDDSQLPKDRFSAERLKGVDSTLKIQPAKLEDSAVYLCASSPFHGGVRNTEAFFGQGTRLTVV.

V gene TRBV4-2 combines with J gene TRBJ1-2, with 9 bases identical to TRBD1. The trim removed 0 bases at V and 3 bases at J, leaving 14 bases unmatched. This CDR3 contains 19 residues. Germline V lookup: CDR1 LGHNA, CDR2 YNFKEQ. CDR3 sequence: CASSQESLVSDRGDYGYTF. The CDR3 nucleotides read TGTGCCAGCAGCCAAGAGAGTCTGGTTTCGGACAGGGGTGACTATGGCTACACCTTC.

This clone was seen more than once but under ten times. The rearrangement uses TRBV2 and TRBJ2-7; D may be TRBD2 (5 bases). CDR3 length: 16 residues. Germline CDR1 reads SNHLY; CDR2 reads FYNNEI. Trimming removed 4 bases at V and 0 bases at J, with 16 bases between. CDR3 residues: CASSGGPGILSYEQYF. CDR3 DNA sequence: TGTGCCAGCAGTGGCGGGCCCGGGATCCTCTCCTACGAGCAGTACTTC.

The CDR3 spells CASSLHGLPNQPQHF. CDR3 DNA: TGTGCCAGCAGCTTGCACGGGTTACCCAATCAGCCCCAGCATTTT. This chain joins TRBV5-8 and TRBJ1-5; no firm D call. V lost 1 base to trimming and J lost 3 bases, with 11 bases between them. This CDR3 spans 15 amino acids. CDR1 SGHTS and CDR2 YDEGEE come from the germline V gene.

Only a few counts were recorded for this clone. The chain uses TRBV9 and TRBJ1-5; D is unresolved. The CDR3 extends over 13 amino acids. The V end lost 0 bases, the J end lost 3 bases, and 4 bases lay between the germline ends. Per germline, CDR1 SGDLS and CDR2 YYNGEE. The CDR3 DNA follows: TGTGCCAGCAGCGTAGGGTCCAATCAGCCCCAGCATTTT. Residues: CASSVGSNQPQHF.

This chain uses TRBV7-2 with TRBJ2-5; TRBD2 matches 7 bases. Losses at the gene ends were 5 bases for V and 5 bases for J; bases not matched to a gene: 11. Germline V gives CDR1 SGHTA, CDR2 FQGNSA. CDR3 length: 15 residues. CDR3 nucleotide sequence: TGTGCCAGCAGCCGAGGGGCGGGAGTACAGGAGACCCAGTACTTC. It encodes CASSRGAGVQETQYF.

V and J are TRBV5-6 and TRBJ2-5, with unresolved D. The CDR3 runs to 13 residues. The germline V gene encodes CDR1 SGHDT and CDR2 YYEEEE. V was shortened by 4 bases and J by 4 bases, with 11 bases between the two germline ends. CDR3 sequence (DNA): TGTGCCAGCAGCCCGGAGAGGTCAGAGACCCAGTACTTC. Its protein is CASSPERSETQYF.

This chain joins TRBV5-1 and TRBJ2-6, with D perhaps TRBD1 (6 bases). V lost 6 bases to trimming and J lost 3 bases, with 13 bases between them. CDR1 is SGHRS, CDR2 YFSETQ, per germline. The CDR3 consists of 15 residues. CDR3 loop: CASTRGLGGANVLTF. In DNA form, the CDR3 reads TGCGCCAGCACCAGGGGCTTGGGTGGGGCCAACGTCCTGACTTTC.

This chain's CDR3 is CASRGGTSTYEQYF. In DNA, the CDR3 is TGTGCCAGCCGTGGAGGGACATCCACCTACGAGCAGTACTTC. This rearrangement joins TRBV27 to TRBJ2-7; D may match TRBD1 or TRBD2 (6 bases each). The V gene lost 8 bases and the J gene lost 2 bases, with 16 bases spanning the gap. The CDR3 has 14 amino acids. CDR1 and CDR2 from the germline V gene are MNHEY and SMNVEV (reference sequence).

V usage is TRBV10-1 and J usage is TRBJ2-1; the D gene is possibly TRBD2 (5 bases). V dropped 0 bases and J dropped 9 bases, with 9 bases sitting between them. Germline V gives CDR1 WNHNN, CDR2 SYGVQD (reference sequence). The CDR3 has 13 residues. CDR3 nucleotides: TGCGCCAGCAGTGAGTCGGTAGCGACTGAGCAGTTCTTC. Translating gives CASSESVATEQFF.

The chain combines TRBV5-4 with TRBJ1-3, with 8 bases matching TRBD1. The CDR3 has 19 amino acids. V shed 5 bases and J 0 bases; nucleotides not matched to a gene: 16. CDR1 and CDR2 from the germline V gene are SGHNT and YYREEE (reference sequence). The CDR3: CASSTGQGTKGVSGNTIYF. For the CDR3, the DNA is TGTGCCAGCAGTACTGGACAGGGAACAAAAGGGGTCTCTGGAAACACCATATATTTT.

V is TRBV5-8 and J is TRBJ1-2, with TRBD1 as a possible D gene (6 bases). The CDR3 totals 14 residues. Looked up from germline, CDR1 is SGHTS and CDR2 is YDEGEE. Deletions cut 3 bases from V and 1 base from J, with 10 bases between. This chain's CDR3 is CASSWQGHNYGYTF. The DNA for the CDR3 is TGTGCCAGCAGCTGGCAGGGACATAACTATGGCTACACCTTC.

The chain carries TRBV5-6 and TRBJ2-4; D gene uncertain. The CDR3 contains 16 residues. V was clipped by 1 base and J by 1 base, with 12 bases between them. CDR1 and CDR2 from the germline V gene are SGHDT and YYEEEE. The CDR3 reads CASSLRSPDAKNIQYF. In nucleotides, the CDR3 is TGTGCCAGCAGCTTGCGAAGCCCCGACGCCAAAAACATTCAGTACTTC.

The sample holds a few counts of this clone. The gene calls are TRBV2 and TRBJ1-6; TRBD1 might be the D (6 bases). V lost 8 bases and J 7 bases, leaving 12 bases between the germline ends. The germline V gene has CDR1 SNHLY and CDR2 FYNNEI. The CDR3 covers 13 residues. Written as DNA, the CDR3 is TGTGCCAGCTGCAGGGGAGAGAATTCACCCCTCCACTTT. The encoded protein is CASCRGENSPLHF.